The 17 T cell receptor beta chains below were found in one sample sequenced in a study of human T cells and chemical hapten exposure. TCRdb analysed the RACE reads with MiXCR anew, one entry per CDR3 protein. The repertoire holds some 41,000 distinct CDR3 sequences, with 4% as singletons. Noted time point: patch test 1, 2 weeks after DPC sensitization. Treatment meaning: therapeutic diphenylcyclopropenone sensitization with weekly scalp DPC. Sequencing started from total RNA isolated from unfractionated whole blood. Material: whole blood, obtained in connection with sensitization to the hapten diphenylcyclopropenone (DPC). These receptors were taken from a man aged 45-65 years with alopecia areata. Some clones in this sample may be carry-over from other donors' samples.

There are many counts of this clonotype. The gene calls are TRBV2 and TRBJ2-7; the match to TRBD2 covers 15 bases. CDR3 length equals 16 residues. Germline CDR1 reads SNHLY; CDR2 reads FYNNEI. The V gene end was trimmed by 4 bases and the J gene end by 4 bases; junction bases not matched to a gene: 5. The chain's CDR3 is CASSVYGTSGRYEQYF. DNA for the CDR3: TGTGCCAGCAGTGTTTACGGGACTAGCGGGAGGTACGAGCAGTACTTC.

The chain carries TRBV28 and TRBJ1-4, with a possible D match to TRBD1 (5 bases). CDR1 and CDR2 (germline): MDHEN, SYDVKM. CDR3 length: 14 residues. Trimming cost V 1 base and J 11 bases, with 14 bases left between them. CDR3 amino acids: CASSLSLPQEKLFF. The CDR3 DNA is TGTGCCAGCAGTTTATCCCTCCCACAGGAGAAACTGTTTTTT.

This clonotype was recorded many times. The CDR3 nucleotides read TGCAGTGCTAGAGACTTACTAGCGGGAGTCTACGAGCAGTACTTC. Translated, it gives CSARDLLAGVYEQYF. The V and J genes are TRBV20-1 and TRBJ2-7; the match to TRBD2 covers 11 bases. V was pared by 0 bases and J by 3 bases, with 4 bases of the junction left unmatched. This CDR3 contains 15 residues. Germline CDR1 reads DFQATT; CDR2 reads SNEGSKA (reference sequence).

This clonotype was observed many times. The chain employs TRBV29-1 and TRBJ2-3; D ambiguous. CDR1 and CDR2 (germline): SQVTM, ANQGSEA. The CDR3 covers 14 residues. V shed 7 bases and J shed 0 bases, with 14 bases lying between them. DNA for the CDR3: TGCAGCGCGTCGGGCCTGGCTAGCACAGATACGCAGTATTTT. Its protein product is CSASGLASTDTQYF.

This clonotype was detected many times. The rearrangement uses TRBV7-8 and TRBJ2-7; D remains unclear. Germline-derived CDR1 and CDR2 are SGHVS and FQNEAQ. This CDR3 is built from 15 residues. Trimming removed 3 bases at V and 1 base at J, with 13 bases between. CDR3 protein: CASSLSNSGSYEQYF. In DNA form, the CDR3 reads TGTGCCAGCAGCTTGTCCAACTCAGGATCCTACGAGCAGTACTTC.

This clonotype was seen ten or more times. V is TRBV10-3 and J is TRBJ2-5, with D uncertain. Germline assignment: CDR1 ENHRY and CDR2 SYGVKD. V was pared by 3 bases and J by 2 bases, with 10 bases between. The CDR3 sequence is 14 residues long. CDR3 in DNA: TGTGCCATCAGTGATCATACAGCTCAAGAGACCCAGTACTTC. As protein: CAISDHTAQETQYF.

At least ten counts were recorded for this clonotype. The rearrangement uses TRBV28 and TRBJ2-7, with 9 bases fitting TRBD2. The germline CDR1 and CDR2 sequences are MDHEN and SYDVKM. After removal of 7 bases from V and 4 bases from J, the junction contained 8 bases not matched to a gene. The CDR3 is made up of 14 amino acids. CDR3 in DNA: TGTGCCAGCATCGGACTAGCGACTGATTACGAGCAGTACTTC. Residues: CASIGLATDYEQYF.

In this sample, this clonotype turned up many times. V usage is TRBV29-1 and J usage is TRBJ2-1, with D maybe TRBD1 (5 bases). Germline V lookup: CDR1 SQVTM, CDR2 ANQGSEA. The V and J ends lost 2 bases and 3 bases respectively, with 17 bases between them. The CDR3 covers 16 residues. CDR3 DNA sequence: TGCAGCGTTGAACCAAGGGGCGTTCGTATCTACAATGAGCAGTTCTTC. Translation: CSVEPRGVRIYNEQFF.

In its sample, this clonotype was seen many times. The V and J genes are TRBV6-5 and TRBJ2-7; 10 nucleotides align to TRBD1. V gave up 4 bases and J gave up 4 bases; unmatched junction bases: 4. This CDR3 has 14 amino acids. Per the germline V gene, CDR1 is MNHEY and CDR2 is SVGAGI. CDR3 nucleotides: TGTGCCAGCAGTTCGACAGGGGGCAAATACGAGCAGTACTTC. Its translation is CASSSTGGKYEQYF.

This clonotype was recorded at least ten times. The gene calls are TRBV25-1 and TRBJ1-5, with a tentative D call TRBD1 (6 bases). CDR3 length equals 13 residues. V was clipped by 4 bases and J by 2 bases, with 6 bases between them. Per germline, CDR1 MGHDK and CDR2 SYGVNS. CDR3 sequence: CASSAGGNQPQHF. Written as DNA, the CDR3 is TGTGCCAGCAGTGCAGGGGGCAATCAGCCCCAGCATTTT.

This clonotype was observed many times. CDR3 amino acids: CASSQLGEGSNHEQYF. Here the CDR3 DNA reads TGTGCCAGCAGCCAACTTGGCGAGGGTAGCAACCACGAGCAGTACTTC. The chain has TRBV3-1 and TRBJ2-7, with a weak D call TRBD2 (5 bases). V gave up 2 bases and J gave up 5 bases, with 19 bases separating them. The CDR3 loop spans 16 amino acids. Germline values: CDR1 LGHDT, CDR2 YNNKEL (reference sequence).

There are many counts of this clonotype. The chain recombines TRBV29-1 with TRBJ2-1; TRBD2 matches 8 bases. The germline V gene has CDR1 SQVTM and CDR2 ANQGSEA. CDR3 length equals 13 residues. J was trimmed by 9 bases and V by 3 bases; bases with no gene match: 7. For the CDR3, the DNA is TGCAGCGTTGAGCGCCCGGGAGGGGGTGAGCAGTTCTTC. Residues: CSVERPGGGEQFF.

This clonotype occurred many times. The chain recombines TRBV29-1 with TRBJ2-7; 7 nucleotides agree with TRBD1. The J segment lost 9 bases and the V segment lost 6 bases, leaving 14 bases of the junction unmatched. The CDR3 has 13 residues. Germline V gene lookup returns CDR1 SQVTM and CDR2 ANQGSEA. The CDR3 DNA reads as TGCAGCGTAGACGCCGGGACAGAGCAAGGGCAGTACTTC. Translating it yields CSVDAGTEQGQYF.

Only a few counts were recorded for this clonotype. This chain connects TRBV14 to TRBJ2-3; 7 bases line up with TRBD1. The CDR3 covers 17 residues. The trim removed 4 bases at V and 2 bases at J, leaving 12 bases unmatched. Germline values: CDR1 SGHDN, CDR2 FVKESK. CDR3 region: CASSRYGQASTTDTQYF. DNA of the CDR3: TGTGCCAGCAGCCGATATGGACAGGCCTCGACCACAGATACGCAGTATTTT.

Many counts were recorded for this clonotype. CDR3 protein: CASSFRVLETQYF. The CDR3 DNA reads as TGTGCCAGCAGTTTCAGGGTTCTGGAGACCCAGTACTTC. The V gene is TRBV12-3 or TRBV12-4, the J gene TRBJ2-5; D may be TRBD1 (5 bases). The CDR3 sequence is 13 residues long. V lost 3 bases and J 5 bases, leaving 10 bases between the germline ends.

Many counts were recorded for this clonotype. V gene TRBV6-2 or TRBV6-3 combines with J gene TRBJ1-5, with D hard to call. The germline V gene has CDR1 MNHEY and CDR2 SVGEGT. This CDR3 comprises 16 residues. The V end lost 2 bases, the J end lost 7 bases, and 18 bases lay between the germline ends. DNA for the CDR3: TGTGCCAGCAGTTACAATCCTACCCCCTCTGGACAGCCCCAGCATTTT. The encoded protein is CASSYNPTPSGQPQHF.

This clonotype was counted many times. V and J are TRBV7-9 and TRBJ2-1, with 10 bases identical to TRBD2. CDR1 is SEHNR and CDR2 is FQNEAQ in the germline V gene (reference sequence). This CDR3 has 15 residues. V shed 3 bases and J 4 bases; nucleotides not matched to a gene: 3. The CDR3 DNA sequence: TGTGCCAGCAGCTTCGGACTAGCGGAGTACAATGAGCAGTTCTTC. Protein sequence: CASSFGLAEYNEQFF.